The next 30 T cell receptor beta chains were all read from a single sample in a study of identical twins. Via MiXCR, TCRdb re-called the 5' RACE reads, giving one row per CDR3 protein. The data show about 890,000 distinct CDR3 sequences, with roughly an eighth seen just once and roughly 1.6% held by the top ten. This sample also belongs to another study, concerning yellow fever vaccine responses in identical twins.

The sample comprised PBMCs. Receptors originate from a woman aged 18-29 years in good health.

Ten or more counts support this clonotype. The CDR3 sequence is CSVGGLEQFF. CDR3 bases: TGCAGCGTTGGGGGACTGGAGCAGTTCTTC. This chain connects TRBV29-1 to TRBJ2-1, with a possible D match to TRBD2 (6 bases). The germline CDR1 and CDR2 sequences are SQVTM and ANQGSEA. The CDR3 is 10 residues long. Trimming left V 4 bases short and J 10 bases short, with 8 bases between.

This clonotype occurred a few times. In DNA, the CDR3 is TGTGCCAGCAGTTACCCCGGGACAGGCGAGCAGTACGTC. Translating gives CASSYPGTGEQYV. This chain uses TRBV28 with TRBJ2-7; 8 nucleotides match TRBD1. V dropped 4 bases and J dropped 6; count of bases not matched to a gene: 5. The CDR3 consists of 13 residues. CDR1 MDHEN and CDR2 SYDVKM come from the germline V gene.

This clonotype has only a few counts. The J gene is TRBJ2-3, the V gene TRBV24-1, with TRBD1 matching over 10 bases. This CDR3 comprises 17 residues. From germline, CDR1 is KGHDR and CDR2 SFDVKD. The trim removed 4 bases at V and 3 bases at J, leaving 9 bases unmatched. Here the CDR3 reads CATSERTGGSSTDTQYF. As DNA, the CDR3 is TGTGCCACCAGTGAGAGGACAGGGGGAAGTAGTACAGATACGCAGTATTTT.

This clonotype was counted a few times. V and J are TRBV6-1 and TRBJ2-5, with D possibly matching TRBD1 (6 bases). Germline V gives CDR1 MNHNS, CDR2 SASEGT. This CDR3 is built from 15 residues. Trimming removed 7 bases at V and 0 bases at J, with 15 bases between. The CDR3 DNA reads as TGTGCCAGCACAGGGGAGAAACTGTACCAAGAGACCCAGTACTTC. It codes for CASTGEKLYQETQYF.

This clonotype occurred many times. V usage is TRBV12-3 or TRBV12-4 and J usage is TRBJ1-5; D remains ambiguous. This CDR3 spans 13 amino acids. V lost 5 bases and J lost 8, with 13 bases in between. CDR3 sequence reads: CASSRNREEPQHF. Here the CDR3 DNA reads TGTGCCAGCAGTAGGAATCGGGAGGAGCCCCAGCATTTT.

As to this clonotype: This may be a read error: a much more frequent sequence differs by one nucleotide. J is TRBJ2-5 and V is TRBV29-1; D call uncertain. The V and J ends lost 0 bases and 5 bases respectively, with 22 bases between them. The CDR3 is 17 amino acids. Germline CDR1 SQVTM, CDR2 ANQGSEA. The CDR3 sequence is CSVEDFASTTRFETQYF. CDR3 DNA sequence: TGCAGCGTTGAAGATTTTGCTTCTACGACTCGATTCGAGACCCAGTACTTC.

Ten or more counts support this clonotype. The chain is built from TRBV5-1 and TRBJ2-3; D ambiguous. The CDR3 is 14 amino acids. V lost 1 base and J 6 bases, leaving 12 bases between the germline ends. From germline, CDR1 is SGHRS and CDR2 YFSETQ. The chain's CDR3 is CASSLLAATDTQYF. The CDR3 DNA follows: TGCGCCAGCAGCTTGTTGGCCGCCACGGATACGCAGTATTTT. The entire variable domain, with the rest obtained from reference TRBV5-1 and TRBJ2-3, is as follows: KAGVTQTPRYLIKTRGQQVTLSCSPISGHRSVSWYQQTPGQGLQFLFEYFSETQRNKGNFPGRFSGRQFSNSRSEMNVSTLELGDSALYLCASSLLAATDTQYFGPGTRLTVL.

The J gene is TRBJ2-1, the V gene TRBV6-1; D gene uncertain. Trimming took 6 bases from V and 0 from J, leaving 18 bases between them. This CDR3 has 17 amino acids. CDR1 and CDR2 from the germline V gene are MNHNS and SASEGT. Written as DNA, the CDR3 is TGTGCCAGCAGACCGCTCGGTCTATCGGGCTCCTACAATGAGCAGTTCTTC. As protein: CASRPLGLSGSYNEQFF.

J is TRBJ2-1 and V is TRBV28, with D tentatively TRBD2 (5 bases). Between the trimmed V and J ends, which lost 1 base and 8 bases, there was a span of 9 bases. Germline CDR1 reads MDHEN; CDR2 reads SYDVKM. The CDR3 totals 13 residues. CDR3 nucleotide sequence: TGTGCCAGCAGTTTATCCGGGATAGATGAGCAGTTCTTC. Its protein product is CASSLSGIDEQFF.

At least ten counts were recorded for this clonotype. The chain carries TRBV5-1 and TRBJ2-2, with D tentatively TRBD1 (6 bases). The CDR3 has 16 residues. The V end was cut by 2 bases, the J end by 0 bases, with 11 bases between. Germline V gene data show CDR1 as SGHRS and CDR2 as YFSETQ. CDR3 residues: CASSFDRIANTGELFF. The CDR3 DNA is TGCGCCAGCAGCTTTGACAGGATCGCGAACACCGGGGAGCTGTTTTTT.

The J gene is TRBJ2-5, the V gene TRBV10-2; the D gene is possibly TRBD2 (6 bases). The CDR3 is 14 amino acids. Germline CDR1 and CDR2: WSHSY and SAAADI. Trimming took off 2 bases at V and 0 bases at J, with 7 bases between the two ends. The CDR3 loop is CASSERGYQETQYF. The CDR3 DNA reads as TGCGCCAGCAGTGAGCGGGGGTACCAAGAGACCCAGTACTTC.

The V call is TRBV7-6, the J call TRBJ2-7; a weak D match, TRBD1 (6 bases). The CDR3 sequence is 14 residues long. V gave up 5 bases and J gave up 3 bases, with 14 bases separating them. CDR1 and CDR2 (germline): SGHVS, FNYEAQ. DNA for the CDR3: TGTGCCAGCAGCCCGGACAGCAGTCTCTACGAGCAGTACGTC. This sequence encodes CASSPDSSLYEQYV.

A few counts support this clonotype. The chain carries TRBV3-1 and TRBJ2-2; 12 nucleotides line up with TRBD2. The trim removed 5 bases at V and 6 bases at J, leaving 7 bases unmatched. CDR3 length: 16 residues. The germline V gene encodes CDR1 LGHDT and CDR2 YNNKEL (reference sequence). CDR3 DNA sequence: TGTGCCAGCAGCTACCTAGCGGGAGGGCGCCCCGGGGAGCTGTTTTTT. It is translated as CASSYLAGGRPGELFF.

In its sample, this clonotype was seen many times. The chain joins TRBV12-3 or TRBV12-4 to TRBJ1-5; unclear D gene. V was trimmed by 3 bases and J by 4 bases, leaving 10 bases between them. CDR3 length equals 14 residues. The CDR3 DNA reads TGTGCCAGCAGTTTTGGAGGGTTGAATCAGCCCCAGCATTTT. It yields the protein CASSFGGLNQPQHF.

This clonotype turned up a few times. The chain is built from TRBV7-6 and TRBJ2-7, with D tentatively TRBD2 (6 bases). Trimming shortened V by 1 base and J by 4 bases, and 8 bases separated the two germline ends. Germline lookup yields CDR1 SGHVS and CDR2 FNYEAQ. This CDR3 has 13 amino acids. The CDR3 bases are TGTGCCAGCAGCTTAGGCGGGACTTACGAGCAGTACGTC. Translating it yields CASSLGGTYEQYV.

This clonotype was picked up a small number of times. The chain recombines TRBV27 with TRBJ2-1, with 8 positions matching TRBD2. The CDR3 covers 17 residues. CDR1 MNHEY and CDR2 SMNVEV come from the germline V gene (reference sequence). The V and J ends lost 0 bases and 2 bases, in that order; junction bases with no gene match: 6. The CDR3 region has the DNA TGTGCCAGCAGTTTATCGGCGGGAGGAGGCCCCTACAATGAGCAGTTCTTC. It is translated as CASSLSAGGGPYNEQFF.

This clonotype has a handful of counts. The V call is TRBV5-1, the J call TRBJ1-1; TRBD1 aligns across 7 bases. Germline values: CDR1 SGHRS, CDR2 YFSETQ. The trim removed 0 bases at V and 3 bases at J, leaving 5 bases unmatched. The length of the CDR3 is 15 residues. The CDR3 region has the DNA TGCGCCAGCAGCTTGGTGGGCAGGGGGGACACTGAAGCTTTCTTT. Residues: CASSLVGRGDTEAFF.

This clonotype was detected a few times. This chain links TRBV7-9 with TRBJ2-5, with D hard to call. The germline CDR1 and CDR2 sequences are SEHNR and FQNEAQ (reference sequence). V was clipped by 6 bases and J by 5 bases, with 13 bases between them. There are 13 residues in the CDR3. The CDR3 nucleotides read TGTGCCAGCAGAGACACTGCCGGGGAGACCCAGTACTTC. Protein product: CASRDTAGETQYF.

This clonotype was recorded at least ten times. This rearrangement joins TRBV12-3 or TRBV12-4 to TRBJ2-7; a possible D gene is TRBD1 (6 bases). This CDR3 is built from 12 residues. Trimming left V 8 bases short and J 6 bases short, with 14 bases between. CDR3 sequence reads: CASRQESREQYF. CDR3 sequence (DNA): TGTGCCAGCCGACAGGAGAGCCGCGAGCAGTACTTC.

This clonotype turned up a few times. This chain uses TRBV9 with TRBJ1-6; 11 bases agree with TRBD1. J gave up 10 bases and V 10 bases, and 13 bases lay outside the gene matches. The CDR3 loop spans 15 amino acids. Germline V gene data show CDR1 as SGDLS and CDR2 as YYNGEE. For the CDR3, the DNA is TGTGCCTACATACAGGGGGACAGGGGGGGATCACCCCTCCACTTT. Its protein is CAYIQGDRGGSPLHF.

The chain employs TRBV7-9 and TRBJ2-7; TRBD1 is a possible D gene (5 bases). V lost 5 bases and J 3 bases, leaving 8 bases between the germline ends. This CDR3 has 12 amino acids. Germline values: CDR1 SEHNR, CDR2 FQNEAQ (reference sequence). The chain's CDR3 is CASSIGHYEQYF. Here the CDR3 DNA reads TGTGCCAGCAGCATCGGACACTACGAGCAGTACTTC.

This clonotype appeared a few times. This chain joins TRBV20-1 and TRBJ1-1, with 8 nucleotides matching TRBD1. The trim removed 5 bases at V and 1 base at J, leaving 3 bases unmatched. The CDR3 sequence is 13 residues long. Germline values: CDR1 DFQATT, CDR2 SNEGSKA (reference sequence). The CDR3 region has the DNA TGCAGTGCTGTGGACAGGGAGAACACTGAAGCTTTCTTT. Translating gives CSAVDRENTEAFF.

This clonotype was detected only a few times. The chain recombines TRBV7-7 with TRBJ2-2; 9 bases align to TRBD2. J gave up 4 bases and V 5 bases, and 11 bases lay outside the gene matches. Germline loops: CDR1 SSHAT, CDR2 FNYEAQ (reference sequence). This CDR3 is built from 17 residues. CDR3 DNA: TGTGCCAGCAGCAGTCCTCAAGCGGGGGGAATCACCGGGGAGCTGTTTTTT. Amino acid sequence: CASSSPQAGGITGELFF.

This clonotype has just a few counts. The gene calls are TRBV28 and TRBJ2-1, with TRBD1 identical over 9 bases. The CDR3 extends over 16 amino acids. The junction had 11 bases not matched to a gene; V was cut back by 5 bases and J by 6 bases. Germline assignment: CDR1 MDHEN and CDR2 SYDVKM. The CDR3 sequence is CASSVPGQGTANEQFF. CDR3 bases: TGTGCCAGCAGTGTCCCGGGACAGGGTACCGCCAATGAGCAGTTCTTC.

The chain combines TRBV24-1 with TRBJ1-2; TRBD1 aligns across 10 bases. J lost 6 bases, V lost 2 bases, and 2 bases had no gene match. Germline V gene data show CDR1 as KGHDR and CDR2 as SFDVKD. This CDR3 has 14 amino acids. CDR3 protein: CATSDYDRGHGYTF. In DNA form, the CDR3 reads TGTGCCACCAGTGATTACGACAGGGGGCATGGCTACACCTTC.

The chain couples TRBV6-1 to TRBJ2-2; D gene uncertain. This CDR3 has 19 amino acids. The V gene lost 1 base and the J gene lost 5 bases, with 23 bases spanning the gap. The germline CDR1 and CDR2 sequences are MNHNS and SASEGT. This chain's CDR3 is CASSEVFVYVPRWTGELFF. CDR3 coding DNA: TGTGCCAGCAGTGAAGTCTTCGTATATGTCCCTCGTTGGACCGGGGAGCTGTTTTTT.

Many counts were recorded for this clonotype. The chain recombines TRBV4-1 with TRBJ2-5; 9 nucleotides match TRBD2. The J segment lost 4 bases and the V segment lost 3 bases, leaving 6 bases of the junction unmatched. CDR3 length equals 15 residues. CDR1 and CDR2 from the germline V gene are MGHRA and YSYEKL. CDR3 protein: CASSQVGTSRETQYF. The CDR3 coding sequence is TGCGCCAGCAGCCAGGTCGGGACTAGCAGAGAGACCCAGTACTTC.

This clonotype has more than one count but fewer than ten. V is TRBV10-3 and J is TRBJ2-1; 9 bases match TRBD2. Germline CDR1 reads ENHRY; CDR2 reads SYGVKD. V was clipped by 6 bases and J by 4 bases; unmatched bases: 7. The CDR3 is made up of 15 amino acids. The CDR3 is CAISASGDKYNEQFF. CDR3 in DNA: TGTGCCATCAGCGCTAGCGGGGACAAATACAATGAGCAGTTCTTC.

The chain combines TRBV28 with TRBJ1-1; weak D call: TRBD1 (5 bases). The CDR3 has 14 residues. The germline V gene encodes CDR1 MDHEN and CDR2 SYDVKM. V lost 3 bases, J lost 4 bases, and 12 bases lay in between. CDR3: CASSFGGVRTEAFF. The CDR3 DNA is TGTGCCAGCAGTTTTGGAGGGGTGCGCACTGAAGCTTTCTTT. Filled out from reference TRBV28 and TRBJ1-1, the complete variable domain reads DVKVTQSSRYLVKRTGEKVFLECVQDMDHENMFWYRQDPGLGLRLIYFSYDVKMKEKGDIPEGYSVSREKKERFSLILESASTNQTSMYLCASSFGGVRTEAFFGQGTRLTVV.

In its sample, this clonotype was seen a few times. This chain joins TRBV20-1 and TRBJ2-1; TRBD2 matches 10 bases. Germline V gene lookup returns CDR1 DFQATT and CDR2 SNEGSKA (reference sequence). The CDR3 runs to 17 residues. V shed 6 bases and J 6 bases; nucleotides not matched to a gene: 17. The CDR3 nucleotides read TGCAGTGCCAAGATGCTAGCGGGAGTTACCTTCGGCAATGAGCAGTTCTTC. Protein product: CSAKMLAGVTFGNEQFF.